This T cell receptor beta chain was identified during a study of T cells in narcolepsy. Overall study context: Healthy controls were enrolled alongside patients with narcolepsy type 1 or type 2.

The method was immunoSEQ multiplex PCR; TCRdb's version includes in-frame clones alone and lacks a portion of them. The sample has around 35,000 clones, roughly 90% seen once. The CDR3 consists of 10 residues. In germline, CDR1 is DFQATT, CDR2 SNEGSKA (reference sequence). A note on this clone: Its specificity is unknown. Sequence at one end of the junction differs from germline and may be a read error.

Findings and limits, study-wide: Reportedly, autoreactive clonotypes were serially detected in patients' blood but not controls'. Same-patient CSF and blood CD4+ T cell clonotypes included HCRT-specific and TRIB2-specific autoreactive ones. In some patient and control memory CD4+ samples, autoreactive clones were absent.

This chain joins TRBV20-1 and TRBJ2-1; D is possibly TRBD1 (6 bases). Sequencing input: CD45RA- memory CD4+ T cells from PBMCs. The receptor was isolated from a human donor with narcolepsy. The CDR3 nucleotides are TGCAGTGCTAGCTGGGGGCCCCGGATCTTC. Its translation: CSASWGPRIF.